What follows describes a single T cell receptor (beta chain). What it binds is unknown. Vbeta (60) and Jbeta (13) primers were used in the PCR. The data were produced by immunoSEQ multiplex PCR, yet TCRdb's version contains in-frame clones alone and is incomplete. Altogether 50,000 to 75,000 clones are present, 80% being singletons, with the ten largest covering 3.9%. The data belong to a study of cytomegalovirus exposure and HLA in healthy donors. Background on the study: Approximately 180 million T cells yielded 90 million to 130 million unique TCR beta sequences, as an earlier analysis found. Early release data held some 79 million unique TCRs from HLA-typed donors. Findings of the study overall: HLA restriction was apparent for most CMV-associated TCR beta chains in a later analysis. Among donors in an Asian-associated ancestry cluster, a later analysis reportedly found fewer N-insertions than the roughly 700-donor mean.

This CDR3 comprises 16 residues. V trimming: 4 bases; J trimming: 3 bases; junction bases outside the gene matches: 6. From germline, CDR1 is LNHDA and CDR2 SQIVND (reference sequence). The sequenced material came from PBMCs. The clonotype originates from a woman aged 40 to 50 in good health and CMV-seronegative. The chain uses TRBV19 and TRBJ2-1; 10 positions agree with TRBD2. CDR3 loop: CASSNRGLAVYNEQFF. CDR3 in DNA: TGTGCCAGTAGTAATCGTGGACTAGCGGTCTACAATGAGCAGTTCTTC.